Listed here are 27 T cell receptor beta chains from one sample, sequenced in a study of cytomegalovirus exposure and HLA in healthy donors. In the PCR, 60 Vbeta and 13 Jbeta primers were used. Generated by immunoSEQ multiplex PCR, the TCRdb table keeps only in-frame clones and is missing some. This sample has about 98,000 clones, with about 83% found just once. The sample was PBMCs. These receptors were collected from a man between 60 and 70 years old in good health and CMV-seropositive.

This clone was seen more than once but under ten times. CDR3 nucleotide sequence: TGTGCCAGTAATGGGGGCGTTGAGACCGGGGAGCTGTTTTTT. Protein product: CASNGGVETGELFF. The rearrangement joins TRBV19 to TRBJ2-2; perhaps TRBD1 as D (6 bases). The CDR3 loop spans 14 amino acids. Trimming shortened V by 7 bases and J by 5 bases, and 14 bases separated the two germline ends. Per germline, CDR1 LNHDA and CDR2 SQIVND (reference sequence).

The J gene is TRBJ2-5, the V gene TRBV5-1; D unresolved. V dropped 4 bases and J dropped 3 bases, with 13 bases sitting between them. The CDR3 consists of 14 residues. The germline CDR1 and CDR2 sequences are SGHRS and YFSETQ. The CDR3 DNA reads as TGCGCCAGCAGCCCTAGAGACCTCGAAGAGACCCAGTACTTC. Protein product: CASSPRDLEETQYF.

V gene TRBV27 combines with J gene TRBJ1-4, with no clear D. The V end lost 1 base, the J end lost 2 bases, and 14 bases lay between the germline ends. Germline-derived CDR1 and CDR2 are MNHEY and SMNVEV (reference sequence). The CDR3 is 17 amino acids. Here the CDR3 reads CASSLYGPGSTNEKLFF. CDR3 bases: TGTGCCAGCAGTTTATACGGACCGGGATCCACTAATGAAAAACTGTTTTTT.

Here the CDR3 reads CSVAGTGGAFF. The CDR3 region has the DNA TGCAGCGTTGCGGGGACAGGGGGAGCTTTCTTT. The chain employs TRBV29-1 and TRBJ1-1; 11 bases align to TRBD1. This CDR3 comprises 11 residues. V lost 4 bases and J lost 10; bases outside the gene matches: 2. CDR1 is SQVTM, CDR2 ANQGSEA, per germline.

The count of this clone is one. The chain recombines TRBV6-1 with TRBJ2-1, with TRBD2 matching over 9 bases. The trim removed 4 bases at V and 2 bases at J, leaving 15 bases unmatched. Per germline, CDR1 MNHNS and CDR2 SASEGT. The CDR3 loop spans 19 amino acids. The CDR3 is CASSVKRGVLTTPYNEQFF. CDR3 nucleotides: TGTGCCAGCAGTGTCAAGCGGGGGGTCTTAACCACGCCCTACAATGAGCAGTTCTTC.

This chain's CDR3 is CASSEKGQGSGFNYGYTF. The DNA for the CDR3 is TGTGCCAGCAGCGAAAAGGGGCAGGGATCCGGTTTCAACTATGGCTACACCTTC. The chain carries TRBV9 and TRBJ1-2; the D gene is possibly TRBD1 (5 bases). The V end lost 3 bases, the J end lost 2 bases, and 23 bases lay between the germline ends. In germline, CDR1 is SGDLS, CDR2 YYNGEE. The CDR3 runs 18 residues.

The chain couples TRBV7-2 to TRBJ2-7; unclear D gene. This CDR3 region has 13 residues. V gave up 3 bases and J gave up 1 base, with 7 bases separating them. Germline V gene lookup returns CDR1 SGHTA and CDR2 FQGNSA. The CDR3 DNA is TGTGCCAGCAGCTTCTCCGGGTCCTACGAGCAGTACTTC. Protein: CASSFSGSYEQYF.

Comment on this clone: A far larger clone is just one base off, so this is likely a read error. The chain employs TRBV4-2 and TRBJ1-3; 7 bases align to TRBD1. Germline trimming cut 0 bases from V and 0 bases from J; bases unmatched to any gene: 14. Germline V gives CDR1 LGHNA, CDR2 YNFKEQ. CDR3 size: 20 residues. As DNA, the CDR3 is TGTGCCAGCAGCCAAGATTGGGGGACAGACTCCCTATTCTCTGGAAACACCATATATTTT. Amino acids: CASSQDWGTDSLFSGNTIYF.

This rearrangement joins TRBV6-6 to TRBJ2-5, with TRBD2 as a possible D gene (7 bases). V lost 4 bases to trimming and J lost 5 bases, with 17 bases between them. Germline values: CDR1 MNHNY, CDR2 SVGAGI (reference sequence). The CDR3 sequence is 15 residues long. DNA of the CDR3: TGTGCCAGCAGTTCAGGCTGGGGGGGCGGGGAGACCCAGTACTTC. Its translation: CASSSGWGGGETQYF.

This sequence joins TRBV7-9 and TRBJ1-1; D gene ambiguous. The CDR3 has 13 residues. Trimming left V 1 base short and J 5 bases short, with 8 bases between. The germline V gene has CDR1 SEHNR and CDR2 FQNEAQ (reference sequence). CDR3 protein: CASSLGWATEAFF. The CDR3 DNA follows: TGTGCCAGCAGCTTAGGGTGGGCTACTGAAGCTTTCTTT.

The rearrangement links TRBV7-9 to TRBJ2-7, with 8 bases matching TRBD1. There are 15 residues in the CDR3. Looked up from germline, CDR1 is SEHNR and CDR2 is FQNEAQ (reference sequence). The ends lost 5 bases at V and 5 bases at J; junction bases unmatched: 11. The CDR3 DNA sequence: TGTGCCAGCAGCGCAGGGTGGACAGGGCTGCACGAGCAGTACTTC. It is translated as CASSAGWTGLHEQYF.

The chain is built from TRBV5-6 and TRBJ2-5; no reliable D call. V was shortened by 0 bases and J by 9 bases, with 18 bases between the two germline ends. The CDR3 is made up of 15 amino acids. Germline V gene data show CDR1 as SGHDT and CDR2 as YYEEEE. CDR3 nucleotide sequence: TGTGCCAGCAGCTTGGCCGGTGTCGGTCATCGGTCCCAGTACTTC. Translated: CASSLAGVGHRSQYF.

V usage is TRBV29-1 and J usage is TRBJ1-5; a possible D gene is TRBD1 (6 bases). Germline V gene data show CDR1 as SQVTM and CDR2 as ANQGSEA. Trimming cost V 8 bases and J 6 bases, with 17 bases left between them. This CDR3 has 13 amino acids. CDR3 in amino acids: CSISSGGGQPQHF. DNA for the CDR3: TGCAGCATATCGTCGGGGGGCGGTCAGCCCCAGCATTTT.

This clone was seen a single time. The gene calls are TRBV30 and TRBJ1-3; 8 nucleotides align to TRBD1. Germline values: CDR1 GTSNPN, CDR2 SVGIG (reference sequence). The CDR3 loop spans 15 amino acids. J was trimmed by 0 bases and V by 2 bases; bases with no gene match: 3. The CDR3 DNA reads TGTGCCTGGAGTCCCGGGACAGGCTCTGGAAACACCATATATTTT. Its translation is CAWSPGTGSGNTIYF.

Worth noting for this clone: Germline is not matched at one junction end, which may reflect a read error. The J gene is TRBJ1-2, the V gene TRBV6-6; 7 bases are a match to TRBD1. Germline loops: CDR1 MNHNY, CDR2 SVGAGI (reference sequence). The CDR3 totals 14 residues. The CDR3 nucleotides are TGTGCCAGCAGTACTGGGACAGTTAACTATGGCTACCCCTTC. It translates to CASSTGTVNYGYPF.

The rearrangement uses TRBV7-3 and TRBJ1-6; 9 bases fit TRBD1. This CDR3 has 16 residues. Per germline, CDR1 SGHTA and CDR2 FQGTGA. Losses at the gene ends were 2 bases for V and 4 bases for J; bases not matched to a gene: 3. The CDR3 nucleotides read TGTGCCAGCAGCTTAGGTGGGACAGGGTATAATTCACCCCTCCACTTT. It is translated as CASSLGGTGYNSPLHF.

The chain links TRBV5-4 to TRBJ2-5, with D possibly being TRBD1 (6 bases). Per the germline V gene, CDR1 is SGHNT and CDR2 is YYREEE (reference sequence). The CDR3 has 15 amino acids. V gave up 0 bases and J gave up 0 bases, with 9 bases separating them. CDR3 sequence (DNA): TGTGCCAGCAGCTTGGTTAGGGGGAACCAAGAGACCCAGTACTTC. This encodes CASSLVRGNQETQYF.

The rearrangement uses TRBV2 and TRBJ2-3, with unresolved D. The CDR3 extends over 16 amino acids. The germline V and J ends were trimmed by 1 base and 4 bases, with 15 bases remaining between them. Looked up from germline, CDR1 is SNHLY and CDR2 is FYNNEI. The chain's CDR3 is CASSEVAVRGADTQYF. Here the CDR3 DNA reads TGTGCCAGCAGTGAAGTTGCAGTAAGAGGAGCAGATACGCAGTATTTT.

This chain links TRBV5-4 with TRBJ2-7, with TRBD2 matching over 12 bases. CDR3 length: 17 residues. Trimming took 4 bases from V and 0 from J; bases not matched to a gene: 8. Germline V gene data show CDR1 as SGHNT and CDR2 as YYREEE (reference sequence). CDR3 bases: TGTGCCAGCAGCGATCGACTAGCGGGGGCAAGCTCCTACGAGCAGTACTTC. Its protein is CASSDRLAGASSYEQYF. The full variable domain, with the rest looked up from reference TRBV5-4 and TRBJ2-7, is ETGVTQSPTHLIKTRGQQVTLRCSSQSGHNTVSWYQQALGQGPQFIFQYYREEENGRGNFPPRFSGLQFPNYSSELNVNALELDDSALYLCASSDRLAGASSYEQYFGPGTRLTVT.

The chain carries TRBV5-1 and TRBJ2-5, with TRBD2 matching 11 bases. CDR1 is SGHRS, CDR2 YFSETQ, per germline. J gave up 6 bases and V 4 bases, and 11 bases lay outside the gene matches. There are 16 residues in the CDR3. The CDR3 bases are TGCGCCAGCAGCGTCGTAGCGGGGGGGCCGAGGCAGACCCAGTACTTC. Translated: CASSVVAGGPRQTQYF.

V usage is TRBV7-3 and J usage is TRBJ1-6; 9 bases map to TRBD1. Germline-derived CDR1 and CDR2 are SGHTA and FQGTGA. CDR3 length: 14 residues. Trimming cost V 4 bases and J 6 bases; bases outside gene matches: 1. CDR3 coding DNA: TGTGCCAGCAGCTCGGGACAGGGTAATTCACCCCTCCACTTT. Protein product: CASSSGQGNSPLHF. Complete variable domain (other parts from reference TRBV7-3 and TRBJ1-6): GAGVSQTPSNKVTEKGKYVELRCDPISGHTALYWYRQSLGQGPEFLIYFQGTGAADDSGLPNDRFFAVRPEGSVSTLKIQRTERGDSAVYLCASSSGQGNSPLHFGNGTRLTVT.

V and J are TRBV7-6 and TRBJ2-2, with 8 bases fitting TRBD2. There are 14 residues in the CDR3. The V gene end was trimmed by 5 bases and the J gene end by 4 bases; junction bases not matched to a gene: 3. CDR1 is SGHVS and CDR2 is FNYEAQ in the germline V gene. The CDR3 DNA follows: TGTGCCAGCAGCCGGGAGGGGGGCACCGGGGAGCTGTTTTTT. The encoded protein is CASSREGGTGELFF.

This rearrangement joins TRBV9 to TRBJ2-3; 8 bases map to TRBD2. The CDR3 is 17 residues long. CDR1 is SGDLS, CDR2 YYNGEE, per germline. V trimming: 4 bases; J trimming: 2 bases; junction bases outside the gene matches: 12. This CDR3 is CASSHMKERGFTDTQYF. The DNA for the CDR3 is TGTGCCAGCAGCCACATGAAGGAGCGGGGGTTCACAGATACGCAGTATTTT.

CDR3 region: CASRYRDREGTRRTYTEAFF. In DNA form, the CDR3 reads TGCGCCAGCAGATACCGGGACAGGGAAGGGACCAGGCGGACCTACACTGAAGCTTTCTTT. The chain couples TRBV5-1 to TRBJ1-1; TRBD1 agrees at 9 bases. Trimming took 5 bases from V and 3 from J; bases not matched to a gene: 23. Per germline, CDR1 SGHRS and CDR2 YFSETQ. The CDR3 consists of 20 residues.

This chain joins TRBV5-1 and TRBJ2-7, with D possibly being TRBD1 (6 bases). Trimming stripped 2 bases from V and 2 bases from J, with 14 bases between. The germline V gene encodes CDR1 SGHRS and CDR2 YFSETQ. This CDR3 has 15 residues. In DNA, the CDR3 is TGCGCCAGCAGCTTTGGGAACAGGGTTACCTACGAGCAGTACTTC. Its protein product is CASSFGNRVTYEQYF.

This clone showed up just a few times. The chain uses TRBV18 and TRBJ1-5, with TRBD1 identical over 8 bases. J gave up 4 bases and V 0 bases, and 2 bases lay outside the gene matches. The CDR3 length is 15 residues. Germline values: CDR1 KGHSH, CDR2 LQKENI. Written as DNA, the CDR3 is TGTGCCAGCTCACCACCCGGGACAGGAAATCAGCCCCAGCATTTT. Its protein product is CASSPPGTGNQPQHF. Full variable domain (rest looked up from reference TRBV18 and TRBJ1-5): NAGVMQNPRHLVRRRGQEARLRCSPMKGHSHVYWYRQLPEEGLKFMVYLQKENIIDESGMPKERFSAEFPKEGPSILRIQQVVRGDSAAYFCASSPPGTGNQPQHFGDGTRLSIL.

This chain uses TRBV2 with TRBJ1-2; 8 bases match TRBD1. With 6 bases clipped from V and 1 base from J, the junction kept 4 bases outside the gene matches. There are 14 residues in the CDR3. Germline V gene sequence: CDR1 SNHLY, CDR2 FYNNEI. For the CDR3, the DNA is TGTGCCAGCAGGGAAACAGGGGGTAACTATGGCTACACCTTC. This sequence encodes CASRETGGNYGYTF.